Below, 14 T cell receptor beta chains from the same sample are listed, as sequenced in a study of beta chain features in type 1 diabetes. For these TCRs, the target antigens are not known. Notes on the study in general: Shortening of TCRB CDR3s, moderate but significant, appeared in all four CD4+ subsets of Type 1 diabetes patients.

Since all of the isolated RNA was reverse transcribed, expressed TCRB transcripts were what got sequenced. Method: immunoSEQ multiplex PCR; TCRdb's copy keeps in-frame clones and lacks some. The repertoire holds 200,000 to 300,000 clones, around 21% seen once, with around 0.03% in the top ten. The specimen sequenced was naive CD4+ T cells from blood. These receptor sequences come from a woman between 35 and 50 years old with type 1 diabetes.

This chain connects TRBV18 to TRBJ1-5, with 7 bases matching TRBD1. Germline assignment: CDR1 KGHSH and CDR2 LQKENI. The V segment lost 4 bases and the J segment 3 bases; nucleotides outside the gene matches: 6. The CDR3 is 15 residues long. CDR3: CASSLSGQSNQPQHF. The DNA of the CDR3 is TGTGCCAGCTCACTTTCGGGACAGTCCAATCAGCCCCAGCATTTT. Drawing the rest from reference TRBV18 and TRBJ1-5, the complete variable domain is NAGVMQNPRHLVRRRGQEARLRCSPMKGHSHVYWYRQLPEEGLKFMVYLQKENIIDESGMPKERFSAEFPKEGPSILRIQQVVRGDSAAYFCASSLSGQSNQPQHFGDGTRLSIL.

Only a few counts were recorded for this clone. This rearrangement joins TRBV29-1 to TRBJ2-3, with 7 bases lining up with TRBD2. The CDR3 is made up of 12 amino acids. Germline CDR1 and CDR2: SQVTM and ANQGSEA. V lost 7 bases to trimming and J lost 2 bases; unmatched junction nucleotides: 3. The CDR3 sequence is CSAGTTTDTQYF. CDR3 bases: TGCAGCGCCGGGACTACCACAGATACGCAGTATTTT.

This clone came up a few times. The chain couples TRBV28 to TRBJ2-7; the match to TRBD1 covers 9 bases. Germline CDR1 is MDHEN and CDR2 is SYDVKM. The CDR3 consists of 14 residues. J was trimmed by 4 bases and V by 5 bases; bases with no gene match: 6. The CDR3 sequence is CASSGGQGPYEQYF. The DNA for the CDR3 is TGTGCCAGCAGTGGGGGACAGGGACCTTACGAGCAGTACTTC.

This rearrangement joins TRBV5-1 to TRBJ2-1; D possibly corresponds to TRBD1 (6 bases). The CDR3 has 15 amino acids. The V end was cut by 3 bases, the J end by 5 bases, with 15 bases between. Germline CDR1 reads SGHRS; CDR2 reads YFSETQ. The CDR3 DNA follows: TGCGCCAGCAGCTACGACAGGCGGCGGGACAATGAGCAGTTCTTC. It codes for CASSYDRRRDNEQFF.

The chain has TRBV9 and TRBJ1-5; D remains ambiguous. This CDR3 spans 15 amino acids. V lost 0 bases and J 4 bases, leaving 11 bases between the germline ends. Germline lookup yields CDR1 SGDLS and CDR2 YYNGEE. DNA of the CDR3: TGTGCCAGCAGCGTAGATGAGCGTCCTAATCAGCCCCAGCATTTT. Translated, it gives CASSVDERPNQPQHF. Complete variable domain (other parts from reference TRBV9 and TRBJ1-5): DSGVTQTPKHLITATGQRVTLRCSPRSGDLSVYWYQQSLDQGLQFLIQYYNGEERAKGNILERFSAQQFPDLHSELNLSSLELGDSALYFCASSVDERPNQPQHFGDGTRLSIL.

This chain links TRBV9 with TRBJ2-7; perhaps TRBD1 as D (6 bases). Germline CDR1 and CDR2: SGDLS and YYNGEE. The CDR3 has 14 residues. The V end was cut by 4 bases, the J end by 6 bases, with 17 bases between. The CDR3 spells CASSPEVQGGEQYF. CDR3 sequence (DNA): TGTGCCAGCAGCCCCGAAGTACAGGGCGGCGAGCAGTACTTC. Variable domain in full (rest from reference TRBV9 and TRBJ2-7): DSGVTQTPKHLITATGQRVTLRCSPRSGDLSVYWYQQSLDQGLQFLIQYYNGEERAKGNILERFSAQQFPDLHSELNLSSLELGDSALYFCASSPEVQGGEQYFGPGTRLTVT.

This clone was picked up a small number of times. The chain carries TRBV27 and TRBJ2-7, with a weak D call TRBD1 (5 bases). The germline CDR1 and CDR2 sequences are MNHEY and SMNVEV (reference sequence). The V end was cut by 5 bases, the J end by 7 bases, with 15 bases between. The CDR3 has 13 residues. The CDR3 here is CASSTTARLEQYF. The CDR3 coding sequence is TGTGCCAGCAGTACGACAGCCCGGTTGGAGCAGTACTTC.

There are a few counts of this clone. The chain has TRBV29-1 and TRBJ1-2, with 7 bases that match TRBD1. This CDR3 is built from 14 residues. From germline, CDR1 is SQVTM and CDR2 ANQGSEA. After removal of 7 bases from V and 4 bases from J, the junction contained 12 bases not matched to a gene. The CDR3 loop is CSANEGGVGYGYTF. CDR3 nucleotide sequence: TGCAGCGCGAACGAAGGGGGCGTAGGCTATGGCTACACCTTC.

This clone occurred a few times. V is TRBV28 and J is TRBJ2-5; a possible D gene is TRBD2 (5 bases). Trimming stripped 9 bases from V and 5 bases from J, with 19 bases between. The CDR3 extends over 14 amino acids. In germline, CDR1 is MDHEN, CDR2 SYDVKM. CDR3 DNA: TGTGCCAGTAACGACGAGGGCCCCTCGGAGACCCAGTACTTC. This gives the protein CASNDEGPSETQYF.

CDR3 in amino acids: CASSFGRDYGYTF. The CDR3 bases are TGTGCCAGCAGCTTTGGCAGGGACTATGGCTACACCTTC. The chain has TRBV7-9 and TRBJ1-2; D is possibly TRBD1 (5 bases). Per the germline V gene, CDR1 is SEHNR and CDR2 is FQNEAQ (reference sequence). The CDR3 is 13 residues long. Deletions cut 3 bases from V and 3 bases from J, with 8 bases between.

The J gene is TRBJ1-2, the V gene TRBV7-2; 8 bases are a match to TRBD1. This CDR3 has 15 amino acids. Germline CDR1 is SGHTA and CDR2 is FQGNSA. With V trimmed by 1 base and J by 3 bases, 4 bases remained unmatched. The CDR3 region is CASSLEAGGYYGYTF. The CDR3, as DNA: TGTGCCAGCAGCTTAGAGGCAGGGGGCTACTATGGCTACACCTTC.

In DNA, the CDR3 is TGTGCCAGTAGTATTGGGGGACTAGCGACCGAGCAGTACTTC. Its translation is CASSIGGLATEQYF. This chain connects TRBV19 to TRBJ2-7; the match to TRBD2 covers 10 bases. The V gene's germline CDR1 is LNHDA and CDR2 SQIVND (reference sequence). After removal of 3 bases from V and 6 bases from J, the junction contained 5 bases not matched to a gene. The CDR3 extends over 14 amino acids.

For the CDR3, the DNA is TGCGCCAGCAGCCAGGGCAGGGTAGGGAATGAGCAGTTCTTC. It is translated as CASSQGRVGNEQFF. This chain connects TRBV4-3 to TRBJ2-1, with D perhaps matching TRBD1 (5 bases). Between the trimmed V and J ends, which lost 3 bases and 7 bases, there was a span of 13 bases. The CDR3 loop spans 14 amino acids. Germline V lookup: CDR1 LGHNA, CDR2 YSLEER.

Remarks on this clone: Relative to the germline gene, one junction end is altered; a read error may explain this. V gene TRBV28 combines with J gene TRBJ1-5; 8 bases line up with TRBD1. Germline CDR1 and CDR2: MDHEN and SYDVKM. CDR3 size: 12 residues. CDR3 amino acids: CAGRGPNQPQHF. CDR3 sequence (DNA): TGTGCCGGCAGGGGGCCTAATCAGCCCCAGCATTTT.